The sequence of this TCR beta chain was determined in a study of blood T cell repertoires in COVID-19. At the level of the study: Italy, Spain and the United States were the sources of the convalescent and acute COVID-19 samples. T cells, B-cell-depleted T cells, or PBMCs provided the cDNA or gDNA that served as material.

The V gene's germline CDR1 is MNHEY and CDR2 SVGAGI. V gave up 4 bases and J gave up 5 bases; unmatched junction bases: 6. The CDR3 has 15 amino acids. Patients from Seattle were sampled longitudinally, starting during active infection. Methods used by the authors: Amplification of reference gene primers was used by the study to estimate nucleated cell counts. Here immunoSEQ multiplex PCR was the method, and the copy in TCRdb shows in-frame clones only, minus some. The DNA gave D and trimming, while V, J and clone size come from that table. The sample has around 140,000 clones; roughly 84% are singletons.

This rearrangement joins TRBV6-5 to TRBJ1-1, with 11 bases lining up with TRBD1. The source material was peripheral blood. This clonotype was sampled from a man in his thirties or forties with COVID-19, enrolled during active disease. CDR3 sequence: CASSSGTGGSTEAFF. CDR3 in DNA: TGTGCCAGCAGTTCGGGGACAGGGGGGAGTACTGAAGCTTTCTTT.